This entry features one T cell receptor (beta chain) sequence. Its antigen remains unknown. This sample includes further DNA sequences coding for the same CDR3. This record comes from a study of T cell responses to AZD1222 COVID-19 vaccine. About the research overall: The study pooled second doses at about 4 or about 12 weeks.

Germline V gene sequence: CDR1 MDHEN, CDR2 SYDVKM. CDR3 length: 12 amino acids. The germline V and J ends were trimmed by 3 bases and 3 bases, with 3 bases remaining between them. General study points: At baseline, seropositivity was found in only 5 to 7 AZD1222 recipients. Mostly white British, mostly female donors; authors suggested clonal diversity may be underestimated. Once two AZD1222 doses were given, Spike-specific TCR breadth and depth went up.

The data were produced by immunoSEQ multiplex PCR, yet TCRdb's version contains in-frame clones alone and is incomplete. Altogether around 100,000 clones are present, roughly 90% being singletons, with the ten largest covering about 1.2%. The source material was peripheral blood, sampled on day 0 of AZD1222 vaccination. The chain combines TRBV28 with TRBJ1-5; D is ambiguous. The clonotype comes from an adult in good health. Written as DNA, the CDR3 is TGTGCCAGCAGTTTGGACAATCAGCCCCAGCATTTT. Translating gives CASSLDNQPQHF. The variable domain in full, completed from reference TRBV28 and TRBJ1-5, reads DVKVTQSSRYLVKRTGEKVFLECVQDMDHENMFWYRQDPGLGLRLIYFSYDVKMKEKGDIPEGYSVSREKKERFSLILESASTNQTSMYLCASSLDNQPQHFGDGTRLSIL.